The 21 T cell receptor beta chains below were found in one sample sequenced in a study of blood T cells in healthy people across ages. Then a second PCR, running roughly 7 to 11 cycles, was carried out with a sample-barcoded 5' primer and a J-beta primer mix. TCRdb re-called the 5' RACE reads with MiXCR, one entry per CDR3 protein. The repertoire holds over 550,000 distinct CDR3 sequences, 25% to 35% seen once, with 15% to 19% in the top ten. The source material was blood. The receptor set was obtained from a woman at least 80 years old in good health.

This clonotype was seen only a few times. The chain uses TRBV21-1 and TRBJ2-6; the table gives TRBD1 as D, unverified against the DNA. TRBV21-1 has pseudogene status. The CDR3 sequence is 15 residues long. CDR3 protein: CASSKLGGSANVLTF. The CDR3 region has the DNA TGTGCCAGCAGCAAGTTAGGGGGTAGCGCCAACGTCCTGACTTTC.

As to this clonotype: A much bigger clone sits one base away, suggesting this may be a read error. The V and J genes are TRBV7-2 and TRBJ1-6; the D is unclear. Germline loops: CDR1 SGHTA, CDR2 FQGNSA. This CDR3 comprises 13 residues. The CDR3 DNA reads as TGTGCCAGCAGCTTAGGGACTGGATCACCCCCCCACTTT. This gives the protein CASSLGTGSPPHF.

In this sample, this clonotype turned up many times. The CDR3 coding sequence is TGTGCCAGCAGCGTAGGGTGGGGGGGCCCTAGCTCCTACAATGAGCAGTTCTTC. It specifies CASSVGWGGPSSYNEQFF. The chain combines TRBV9 with TRBJ2-1; possibly TRBD2 for D (7 bases). Germline values: CDR1 SGDLS, CDR2 YYNGEE. Deletions cut 0 bases from V and 0 bases from J, with 16 bases between. The CDR3 totals 18 residues.

Written as DNA, the CDR3 is TGTGCCAGCTCACCTAGTTCGGGGAAGACCCAGTACTTC. This sequence encodes CASSPSSGKTQYF. This chain uses TRBV18 with TRBJ2-5; TRBD2 is a possible D gene (5 bases). V was cut by 3 bases and J by 6 bases, with 11 bases left in between. The germline gives CDR1 KGHSH, CDR2 LQKENI. The CDR3 is 13 amino acids. The full variable domain, its missing parts supplied by reference TRBV18 and TRBJ2-5, is NAGVMQNPRHLVRRRGQEARLRCSPMKGHSHVYWYRQLPEEGLKFMVYLQKENIIDESGMPKERFSAEFPKEGPSILRIQQVVRGDSAAYFCASSPSSGKTQYFGPGTRLLVL.

A remark on this clonotype: A much larger clone sits a single nucleotide away, making a read error possible. The chain has TRBV20-1 and TRBJ2-6; 9 bases match TRBD1. The CDR3 length is 18 residues. Germline CDR1 is DFQATT and CDR2 is SNEGSKA (reference sequence). The ends lost 5 bases at V and 0 bases at J; junction bases unmatched: 11. This chain's CDR3 is CSAPLSGTGSSGANVLTF. CDR3 DNA sequence: TGCAGTGCTCCTCTCTCCGGGACAGGGAGCTCTGGGGCCAACGTCCTGACTTTC.

As to this clonotype: This may arise from a read error, as a much more abundant clone is one base away. J is TRBJ1-2 and V is TRBV9; D ambiguous. This CDR3 has 15 residues. The germline V gene encodes CDR1 SGDLS and CDR2 YYNGEE. Written as DNA, the CDR3 is TGTGCCAGCAGCCCGCCCTCGGCAGCAAACTGTGGCTACACCTTC. Amino acid sequence: CASSPPSAANCGYTF.

The rearrangement uses TRBV7-2 and TRBJ2-1; TRBD2 might be the D (5 bases). Per the germline V gene, CDR1 is SGHTA and CDR2 is FQGNSA. V lost 1 base and J 3 bases, leaving 10 bases between the germline ends. The CDR3 has 15 amino acids. The CDR3 region has the DNA TGTGCCAGCAGCTTAGGAGACCGGGGCTACAATGAGCAGTTCTTC. Encoded protein: CASSLGDRGYNEQFF.

This chain connects TRBV7-2 to TRBJ1-5; no clear D. V lost 5 bases and J 4 bases, leaving 15 bases between the germline ends. The CDR3 is 15 amino acids. Germline V gives CDR1 SGHTA, CDR2 FQGNSA. CDR3 DNA: TGTGCCAGCAGCCCCCTTCCCAACCCAAATCAGCCCCAGCATTTT. As protein: CASSPLPNPNQPQHF.

The chain has TRBV7-9 and TRBJ1-2, with 8 bases lining up with TRBD1. CDR1 is SEHNR and CDR2 is FQNEAQ in the germline V gene (reference sequence). CDR3 size: 14 residues. V dropped 5 bases and J dropped 7; count of bases not matched to a gene: 9. CDR3 DNA sequence: TGTGCCAGCAGCCCCGGGACAGGAGCCACTGGCTACACCTTC. This codes for CASSPGTGATGYTF.

Notes on this clonotype: A single base separates this from a much larger clone, so it may be a read error. The chain joins TRBV3-1 to TRBJ1-2; TRBD1 aligns across 7 bases. From germline, CDR1 is LGHDT and CDR2 YNNKEL (reference sequence). The length of the CDR3 is 13 residues. CDR3: CTSSPDRAGGYTF. DNA of the CDR3: TGTACCAGCAGTCCCGACAGGGCGGGAGGCTACACCTTC.

This clonotype was observed a few times. V and J are TRBV2 and TRBJ1-5; no reliable D call. The V gene lost 6 bases and the J gene lost 4 bases, with 10 bases spanning the gap. From germline, CDR1 is SNHLY and CDR2 FYNNEI. The CDR3 has 13 amino acids. CDR3 DNA sequence: TGTGCCAGCAGGCTTACACATAATCAGCCCCAGCATTTT. Its protein is CASRLTHNQPQHF. The variable domain in full, with the rest retrieved from reference TRBV2 and TRBJ1-5, is EPEVTQTPSHQVTQMGQEVILRCVPISNHLYFYWYRQILGQKVEFLVSFYNNEISEKSEIFDDQFSVERPDGSNFTLKIRSTKLEDSAMYFCASRLTHNQPQHFGDGTRLSIL.

Written as DNA, the CDR3 is TGTGCCAGCAGCTTCATCAGCAATGAGCAGTTCTTC. Translation: CASSFISNEQFF. V usage is TRBV7-9 and J usage is TRBJ2-1; no firm D call. The CDR3 is 12 residues long. V was cut by 3 bases and J by 6 bases, with 6 bases left in between. Per the germline V gene, CDR1 is SEHNR and CDR2 is FQNEAQ (reference sequence).

The sample holds a few counts of this clonotype. With a much larger clone just one base away, this may be a read error. The rearrangement uses TRBV20-1 and TRBJ2-4, with TRBD2 identical over 7 bases. Unmatched junction bases numbered 4, after V lost 2 bases and J lost 6 bases. The CDR3 runs 13 residues. Germline loops: CDR1 DFQATT, CDR2 SNEGSKA (reference sequence). The CDR3 DNA follows: TGCAGTGCTAGATCGGGGGGAGGAAACATTCAGTACTTC. This codes for CSARSGGGNIQYF.

This clonotype occurred many times. The chain has TRBV20-1 and TRBJ1-2; 9 bases agree with TRBD1. There are 14 residues in the CDR3. Germline V lookup: CDR1 DFQATT, CDR2 SNEGSKA (reference sequence). V lost 5 bases and J lost 4; bases outside the gene matches: 8. CDR3: CSAREGQGSYGYTF. The CDR3, as DNA: TGCAGTGCTCGCGAGGGACAGGGAAGCTATGGCTACACCTTC.

This sequence joins TRBV5-5 and TRBJ2-3, with D hard to call. Between the trimmed V and J ends, which lost 0 bases and 2 bases, there was a span of 13 bases. Germline-derived CDR1 and CDR2 are SGHKS and YYEKEE (reference sequence). The CDR3 runs 16 residues. The CDR3 sequence is CASSLALASYTDTQYF. In DNA form, the CDR3 reads TGTGCCAGCAGCTTGGCTCTGGCGTCTTACACAGATACGCAGTATTTT.

V gene TRBV5-4 combines with J gene TRBJ2-3; a weak D match, TRBD1 (6 bases). The CDR3 is 14 residues long. With 9 bases removed from V and 0 bases from J, the gap between germline ends came to 14 bases. The V gene's germline CDR1 is SGHNT and CDR2 YYREEE (reference sequence). CDR3 coding DNA: TGTGCCACCTTACACAGGGCTAGCACAGATACGCAGTATTTT. Residues: CATLHRASTDTQYF.

This clonotype was recorded at least ten times. The chain couples TRBV9 to TRBJ1-1; D not resolved. The CDR3 contains 14 residues. Germline V gene data show CDR1 as SGDLS and CDR2 as YYNGEE. The germline V and J ends were trimmed by 3 bases and 3 bases, with 12 bases remaining between them. In DNA form, the CDR3 reads TGTGCCAGCAGCGCGACAAACGGGGACACTGAAGCTTTCTTT. Its protein product is CASSATNGDTEAFF.

The genes are TRBV9 and TRBJ2-4, with 7 positions matching TRBD2. In germline, CDR1 is SGDLS, CDR2 YYNGEE. This CDR3 has 13 residues. The trim removed 1 base at V and 13 bases at J, leaving 8 bases unmatched. CDR3 sequence reads: CASSVRGVGEQYF. CDR3 sequence (DNA): TGTGCCAGCAGCGTACGGGGGGTAGGGGAGCAGTACTTC.

In its sample, this clonotype was seen many times. The rearrangement joins TRBV29-1 to TRBJ2-5; TRBD2 matches 8 bases. The germline CDR1 and CDR2 sequences are SQVTM and ANQGSEA. This CDR3 has 12 residues. The junction had 1 base not matched to a gene; V was cut back by 6 bases and J by 1 base. CDR3 DNA sequence: TGCAGCGTAACTAGCGGCCAAGAGACCCAGTACTTC. Its translation: CSVTSGQETQYF.

A remark on this clonotype: This may arise from a read error, as a much more abundant clone is one base away. The rearrangement links TRBV12-3 or TRBV12-4 to TRBJ1-2, with D hard to call. The CDR3 length is 13 residues. The ends were cut back, 2 bases at V and 6 bases at J, with 10 bases in the middle. Here the CDR3 DNA reads TGTGCCAGCAGTTTAAAGAACCACCATGGCTACACCTTC. It codes for CASSLKNHHGYTF.

The genes are TRBV28 and TRBJ2-2, with D possibly TRBD2 on 6 matching bases. The CDR3 covers 14 residues. Germline values: CDR1 MDHEN, CDR2 SYDVKM. Deletions cut 10 bases from V and 3 bases from J, with 15 bases between. In DNA, the CDR3 is TGTGCCACCCGGGGGATTCTGGACACCGGGGAGCTGTTTTTT. Its protein is CATRGILDTGELFF.